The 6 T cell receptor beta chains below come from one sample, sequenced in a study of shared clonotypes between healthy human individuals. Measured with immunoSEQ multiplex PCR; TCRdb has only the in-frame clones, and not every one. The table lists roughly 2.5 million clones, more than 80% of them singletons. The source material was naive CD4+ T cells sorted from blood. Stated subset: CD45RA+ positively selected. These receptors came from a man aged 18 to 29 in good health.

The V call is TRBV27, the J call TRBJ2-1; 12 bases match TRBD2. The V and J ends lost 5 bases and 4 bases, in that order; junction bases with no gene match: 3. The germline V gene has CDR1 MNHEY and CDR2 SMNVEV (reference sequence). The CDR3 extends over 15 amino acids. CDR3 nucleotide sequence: TGTGCCAGCAGTACTAGCGGGAGGAGATACAATGAGCAGTTCTTC. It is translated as CASSTSGRRYNEQFF.

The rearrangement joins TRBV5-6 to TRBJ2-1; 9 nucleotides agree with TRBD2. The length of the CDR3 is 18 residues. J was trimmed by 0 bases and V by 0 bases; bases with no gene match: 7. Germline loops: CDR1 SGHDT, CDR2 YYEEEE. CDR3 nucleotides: TGTGCCAGCAGCTTGGGGCTAGCGGGACAGAGCTCCTACAATGAGCAGTTCTTC. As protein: CASSLGLAGQSSYNEQFF.

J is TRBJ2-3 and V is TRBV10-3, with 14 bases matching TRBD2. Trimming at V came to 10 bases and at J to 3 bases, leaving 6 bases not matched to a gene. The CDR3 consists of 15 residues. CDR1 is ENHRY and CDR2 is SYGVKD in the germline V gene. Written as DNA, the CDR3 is TGTGCCACGGCGGGACTAGCGGGAGTAACAGATACGCAGTATTTT. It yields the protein CATAGLAGVTDTQYF.

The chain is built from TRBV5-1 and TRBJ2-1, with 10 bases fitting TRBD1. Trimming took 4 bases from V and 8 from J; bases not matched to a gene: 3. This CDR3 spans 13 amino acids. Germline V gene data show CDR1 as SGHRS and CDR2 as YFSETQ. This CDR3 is CASSKTGGHEQFF. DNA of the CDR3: TGCGCCAGCAGCAAGACAGGGGGCCATGAGCAGTTCTTC.

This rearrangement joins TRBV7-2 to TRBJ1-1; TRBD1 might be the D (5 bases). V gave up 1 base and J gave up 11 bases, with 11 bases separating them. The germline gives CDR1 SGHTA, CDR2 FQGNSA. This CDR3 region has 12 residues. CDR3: CASSLDGGSAFF. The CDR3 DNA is TGTGCCAGCAGCTTAGACGGGGGGTCTGCTTTCTTT.

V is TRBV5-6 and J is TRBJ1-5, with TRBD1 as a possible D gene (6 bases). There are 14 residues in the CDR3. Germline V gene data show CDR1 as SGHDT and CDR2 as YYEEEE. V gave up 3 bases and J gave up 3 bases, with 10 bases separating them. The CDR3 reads CASSSGQINQPQHF. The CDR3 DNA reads TGTGCCAGCAGCTCGGGACAAATCAATCAGCCCCAGCATTTT.